Listed below are T cell receptor beta chains from one sample, sequenced in a study of vaccination effects on CD4 cells after COVID-19. What these receptors recognize is not known. Profiling relied on immunoSEQ multiplex PCR, and the TCRdb table lists in-frame clones only, not all of them. The sample includes tens of thousands of clones, over 65% of them seen just once. Here the sequenced sample was CD4+ T cells from PBMCs cultured with a peptide pool, taken before COVID-19 vaccination. Receptors were obtained from a human donor who had a prior SARS-CoV-2 infection. CDR3s include the opening cysteine and the closing phenylalanine or tryptophan.

TRBJ2-5 TRBV5-1 CASSLGQQETQYF
TRBJ1-1 TRBV18 CASSLSDGNTEAFF
TRBJ2-2 TRBV7-9 CASSLALAGDIGELFF
TRBJ1-2 TRBV9 CASSPRTYVDGYTF
TRBJ1-1 TRBV10-3 CAISGEGIEAFF
TRBJ2-5 TRBV3-1/TRBV3-2 CASSQVWGRGGRETQYF
TRBJ2-7 TRBV28 CASKILDGYEQYF
TRBJ2-5 TRBV9 CASSVGTGAAETQYF
TRBJ2-5 TRBV27 CASSPMGTLSPRETQYF
TRBJ2-1 TRBV7-2 CASSGAYNEQFF
TRBJ2-1 TRBV24-1 CATSVAGTGDFNEQFF
TRBJ2-3 TRBV23-1 CASRPWDRGTDTQYF
TRBJ1-1 TRBV4-3 CASTKDRNTEAFF
TRBJ1-1 TRBV30 CAWSVAENYLAPPEAFF
TRBJ2-2 TRBV4-3 CASSRRLTYVNTGELFF
TRBJ2-3 TRBV4-1 CASSQVAQPSDTQYF
TRBJ2-7 TRBV27 CASSLYGYLDEQYF
TRBJ2-5 TRBV5-1 CASSLSGGEETQYF
TRBJ2-5 TRBV5-1 CASSLSSGTQETQYF
TRBJ1-3 TRBV10-3 CAIRGNSGNTIYF
TRBJ2-3 TRBV7-2 CASSSRAADTQYF
TRBJ2-3 TRBV6-6 CASSYWQFKDTQYF
TRBJ2-3 TRBV20-1 CSASRTIRTDTQYF
TRBJ2-7 TRBV5-6 CASSSDSWTHEQYF
TRBJ2-5 TRBV5-1 CASSSTGEETQYF
TRBJ1-2 TRBV6-1 CASSEDRAPYGYTF
TRBJ2-7 TRBV6-5 CASSYRQGATYEQYF
TRBJ1-1 TRBV4-1 CASSRNTDRVGTEAFF
TRBJ1-1 TRBV5-4 CASSLDSGMNTEAFF
TRBJ1-1 TRBV7-9 CASSLGTVNTEAFF
TRBJ2-7 TRBV7-8 CASSLLLAGGTYEQYF
TRBJ2-7 TRBV19 CASSVGPGSYEQYF
TRBJ1-3 TRBV18 CASSPETGPGNTIYF
TRBJ1-2 TRBV6-5 CASSYSTEGYTF
TRBJ1-5 TRBV5-1 CASSPHPNQPQHF
TRBJ1-4 TRBV6-5 CASSYRQGINEKLFF
TRBJ2-7 TRBV7-2 CASSRDFHLGEQYF
TRBJ2-2 TRBV2 CASKLEQGNTGELFF
TRBJ2-5 TRBV28 CASSLWGNSRGETQYF
TRBJ1-2 TRBV11-3 CASSRDRGHGYGYTF
TRBJ1-1 TRBV4-1 CASSQEPRTGLEAFF
TRBJ2-5 TRBV7-2 CASSFGGETQYF
TRBJ2-3 TRBV15 CATSRDQYTGRSTDTQYF
TRBJ1-5 TRBV4-2 CASSQESLAGRDQPQHF
TRBJ1-1 TRBV4-2 CASSQDLQEMNTEAFF
TRBJ2-3 TRBV7-3 CASSFQGGRRSDTQYF
TRBJ2-7 TRBV5-1 CASSLGQASYEQYF